Shown below are 11 T cell receptor beta chains from a single sample sequenced in a study of blood T cell repertoires in COVID-19. The protocol was immunoSEQ multiplex PCR, while the TCRdb copy is restricted to in-frame clones and leaves out a portion. The sample yields a few hundred thousand clones, over 85% seen once. Material: PBMCs or T cells enriched from blood (not recorded which). The receptors stem from a young woman who had recovered from COVID-19.

The V and J genes are TRBV7-9 and TRBJ2-7; TRBD2 matches 11 bases. This CDR3 region has 16 residues. V lost 5 bases to trimming and J lost 5 bases; unmatched junction nucleotides: 11. Germline V gene sequence: CDR1 SEHNR, CDR2 FQNEAQ (reference sequence). CDR3 sequence (DNA): TGTGCCAGCAGCGCACCAACTAGCGGGAGAAATCACGAGCAGTACTTC. As protein: CASSAPTSGRNHEQYF.

The chain links TRBV7-3 to TRBJ1-6; 7 bases align to TRBD1. Losses at the gene ends were 0 bases for V and 7 bases for J; bases not matched to a gene: 3. This CDR3 has 15 residues. Germline CDR1 and CDR2: SGHTA and FQGTGA. CDR3 bases: TGTGCCAGCAGCTTAACTCGGGACAGAAATTCACCCCTCCACTTT. It translates to CASSLTRDRNSPLHF. The variable domain in full, completed from reference TRBV7-3 and TRBJ1-6, reads GAGVSQTPSNKVTEKGKYVELRCDPISGHTALYWYRQSLGQGPEFLIYFQGTGAADDSGLPNDRFFAVRPEGSVSTLKIQRTERGDSAVYLCASSLTRDRNSPLHFGNGTRLTVT.

This chain uses TRBV4-1 with TRBJ2-7; TRBD2 matches at 10 bases. This CDR3 contains 15 residues. The V gene end was trimmed by 0 bases and the J gene end by 5 bases; junction bases not matched to a gene: 4. The V gene's germline CDR1 is MGHRA and CDR2 YSYEKL. This chain's CDR3 is CASSQELAGRNEQYF. CDR3 coding DNA: TGCGCCAGCAGCCAAGAACTAGCGGGACGTAACGAGCAGTACTTC.

The V call is TRBV29-1, the J call TRBJ2-3, with D possibly being TRBD1 (5 bases). There are 12 residues in the CDR3. V lost 7 bases, J lost 6 bases, and 14 bases lay in between. The germline V gene encodes CDR1 SQVTM and CDR2 ANQGSEA. The DNA for the CDR3 is TGCAGCGCAGACCTCGGACACGATACGCAGTATTTT. This translates into CSADLGHDTQYF.

The V call is TRBV7-3, the J call TRBJ2-3; TRBD1 matches 7 bases. CDR1 SGHTA and CDR2 FQGTGA come from the germline V gene. The length of the CDR3 is 13 residues. V shed 5 bases and J 6 bases; nucleotides not matched to a gene: 5. CDR3: CASSTETGDTQYF. The CDR3, as DNA: TGTGCCAGCAGCACGGAGACAGGGGATACGCAGTATTTT.

V usage is TRBV20-1 and J usage is TRBJ1-4; no reliable D call. Trimming pared 7 bases from V and 0 bases from J, leaving 3 bases between. The CDR3 sequence is 11 residues long. The germline V gene encodes CDR1 DFQATT and CDR2 SNEGSKA (reference sequence). CDR3 protein: CSVTTNEKLFF. CDR3 nucleotides: TGCAGTGTAACAACTAATGAAAAACTGTTTTTT.

V usage is TRBV5-1 and J usage is TRBJ2-7; TRBD1 agrees at 8 bases. V shed 4 bases and J 1 base; nucleotides not matched to a gene: 7. This CDR3 comprises 15 residues. CDR1 and CDR2 from the germline V gene are SGHRS and YFSETQ. DNA for the CDR3: TGCGCCAGCAGCCCCCAGGGGGCTGGTTCCTACGAGCAGTACTTC. Translation gives CASSPQGAGSYEQYF.

The chain is built from TRBV15 and TRBJ1-1; 7 nucleotides agree with TRBD1. CDR3 length: 13 residues. Per the germline V gene, CDR1 is LNHNV and CDR2 is YYDKDF (reference sequence). Germline trimming cut 4 bases from V and 4 bases from J; bases unmatched to any gene: 3. The CDR3 DNA sequence: TGTGCCACCAGCATTAACAGGGGCACTGAAGCTTTCTTT. It specifies CATSINRGTEAFF.

The CDR3 is CAWSAETESYEQYF. The CDR3 DNA sequence: TGTGCCTGGAGTGCAGAGACAGAGTCCTACGAGCAGTACTTC. This chain connects TRBV30 to TRBJ2-7; D may be TRBD1 (5 bases). The germline gives CDR1 GTSNPN, CDR2 SVGIG (reference sequence). Trimming stripped 1 base from V and 1 base from J, with 11 bases between. This CDR3 spans 14 amino acids. Looking up the rest from reference TRBV30 and TRBJ2-7 gives the full variable domain: SQTIHQWPATLVQPVGSPLSLECTVEGTSNPNLYWYRQAAGRGLQLLFYSVGIGQISSEVPQNLSASRPQDRQFILSSKKLLLSDSGFYLCAWSAETESYEQYFGPGTRLTVT.

V is TRBV30 and J is TRBJ1-4, with a tentative D call TRBD1 (6 bases). Germline loops: CDR1 GTSNPN, CDR2 SVGIG (reference sequence). V was clipped by 7 bases and J by 3 bases, with 12 bases between them. The CDR3 runs to 13 residues. Here the CDR3 DNA reads TGTGCCTACGCGGGGGGCTCTAATGAAAAACTGTTTTTT. Protein product: CAYAGGSNEKLFF.

This sequence joins TRBV2 and TRBJ1-3; tentative D call: TRBD1 (5 bases). Germline V lookup: CDR1 SNHLY, CDR2 FYNNEI. CDR3 size: 15 residues. V lost 5 bases to trimming and J lost 4 bases, with 15 bases between them. The CDR3, as DNA: TGTGCCAGCAGTAACCCGGGACTTGGCGGAAACACCATATATTTT. Translation gives CASSNPGLGGNTIYF. Using reference TRBV2 and TRBJ1-3 for the parts outside the CDR3, the full variable domain is EPEVTQTPSHQVTQMGQEVILRCVPISNHLYFYWYRQILGQKVEFLVSFYNNEISEKSEIFDDQFSVERPDGSNFTLKIRSTKLEDSAMYFCASSNPGLGGNTIYFGEGSWLTVV.